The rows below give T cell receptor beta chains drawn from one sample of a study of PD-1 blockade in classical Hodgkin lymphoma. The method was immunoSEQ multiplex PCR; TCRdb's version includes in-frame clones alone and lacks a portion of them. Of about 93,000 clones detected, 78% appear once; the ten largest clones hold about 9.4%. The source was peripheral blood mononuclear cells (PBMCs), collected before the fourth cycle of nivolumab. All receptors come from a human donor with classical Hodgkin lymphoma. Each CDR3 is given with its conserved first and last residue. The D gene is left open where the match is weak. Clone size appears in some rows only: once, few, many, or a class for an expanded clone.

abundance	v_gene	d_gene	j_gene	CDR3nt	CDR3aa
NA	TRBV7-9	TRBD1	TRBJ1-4	TGTGCCAGCAGCATAGGACAGGGCGACGAAAAACTGTTTTTT	CASSIGQGDEKLFF
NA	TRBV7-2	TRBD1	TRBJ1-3	TGTGCCAGCAGCCTAGGGACAGGGGCTGGAAACACCATATATTTT	CASSLGTGAGNTIYF
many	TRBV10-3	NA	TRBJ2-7	TGTGCCATCAGGACAGGAGGGAACGAGCAGTACTTC	CAIRTGGNEQYF
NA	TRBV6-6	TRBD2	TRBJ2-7	TGTGCCAGCAGCAGGGGACTAGATTCGTACGAGCAGTACTTC	CASSRGLDSYEQYF
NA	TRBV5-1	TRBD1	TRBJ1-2	TGCGCCAGCAGCCCCGAAGGGACAGCTAGAGGACATGGCTACACCTTC	CASSPEGTARGHGYTF
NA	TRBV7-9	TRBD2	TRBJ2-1	TGTGCCAGCAGCACCACTAGCGGGAGTCTGTACAATGAGCAGTTCTTC	CASSTTSGSLYNEQFF
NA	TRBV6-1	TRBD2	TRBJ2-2	TGTGCCAGCAGTGAATTAGCGGGGAACACCGGGGAGCTGTTTTTT	CASSELAGNTGELFF
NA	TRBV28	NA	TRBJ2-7	TGTGCCAGCAGTTTCCTAGGACCAAACTACGAGCAGTACTTC	CASSFLGPNYEQYF
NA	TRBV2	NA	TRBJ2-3	TGTGCCAGCAGTGAAGCTCGTACAGATACGCAGTATTTT	CASSEARTDTQYF
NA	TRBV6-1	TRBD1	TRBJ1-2	TGTGCCAGCAGTGAAGCAGGGACAGCCGCACTCCCCTTC	CASSEAGTAALPF
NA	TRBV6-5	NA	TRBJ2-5	TGTGCCAGTTCGTCCGGGGCCCCGACCCAGTACTTC	CASSSGAPTQYF
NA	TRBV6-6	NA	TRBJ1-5	TGTGCCAGCAGTTATCCGGAGCCCCAGCATTTT	CASSYPEPQHF
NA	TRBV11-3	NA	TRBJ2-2	TGTGCCAGCAGCTTATTTGGGGGTGGTACCGGGGAGCTGTTTTTT	CASSLFGGGTGELFF
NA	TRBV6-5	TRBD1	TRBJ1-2	TGTGCCAGCAGTACAGGACAGGTTAACTATGGCTACACCTTC	CASSTGQVNYGYTF
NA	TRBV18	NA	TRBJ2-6	TGTGCCAGCTCACCCGTCAGCTCTGGGGCCAACGTCCTGACTTTC	CASSPVSSGANVLTF
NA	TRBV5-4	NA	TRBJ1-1	TGTGCCAGCAGCTTAGGAGGGGGGAACATGAACACTGAAGCTTTCTTT	CASSLGGGNMNTEAFF
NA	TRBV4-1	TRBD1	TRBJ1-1	TGCGCCAGCAGCCGAAAACAGGGGGAGAACACTGAAGCTTTCTTT	CASSRKQGENTEAFF
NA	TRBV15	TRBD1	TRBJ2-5	TGTGCCACCAGCAGAGCGGACAGGGGAGGAGAGACCCAGTACTTC	CATSRADRGGETQYF
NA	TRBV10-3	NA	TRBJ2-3	TGTGCCATCAAACGAGCGGAGGGCACAGATACGCAGTATTTT	CAIKRAEGTDTQYF
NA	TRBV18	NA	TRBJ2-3	TGTGCCAGCTCACCTACGGGAGATACGCAGTATTTT	CASSPTGDTQYF
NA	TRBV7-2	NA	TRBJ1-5	TGTGCCAGCAGCATATCCACAGGGCGCAATCAGCCCCAGCATTTT	CASSISTGRNQPQHF
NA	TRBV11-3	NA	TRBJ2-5	TGTGCCAGCAGCTTGAACAGTCAAGAGACCCAGTACTTC	CASSLNSQETQYF
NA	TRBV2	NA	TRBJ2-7	TGTGCCAGCAGTGAAGGGGTCAGGGGCGCATCGTTATACGAGCAGTACTTC	CASSEGVRGASLYEQYF
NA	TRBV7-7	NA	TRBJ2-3	TGTGCCAGCAGCTTAAGGGATCCAGATACGCAGTATTTT	CASSLRDPDTQYF
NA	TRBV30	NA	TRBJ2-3	TGTGCCTGGAGTGTACTGGCGGCATCAGCAGATACGCAGTATTTT	CAWSVLAASADTQYF
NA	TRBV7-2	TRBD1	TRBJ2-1	TGTGCCAGCAGCGCATTCCGGGACAGGGCCAACAATGAGCAGTTCTTC	CASSAFRDRANNEQFF
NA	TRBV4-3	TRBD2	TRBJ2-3	TGCGCCAGCAGCCAATGGACTAGCGTCGCATACGGCAGCACAGATACGCAGTATTTT	CASSQWTSVAYGSTDTQYF
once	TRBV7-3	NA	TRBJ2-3	TGTGCCAGCAGCCAAGGGTCAGGGGATACGCAGTATTTT	CASSQGSGDTQYF
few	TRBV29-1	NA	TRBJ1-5	TGCAGCGTTGAAGACTTCGTCGGACAGCCCCAGCATTTT	CSVEDFVGQPQHF
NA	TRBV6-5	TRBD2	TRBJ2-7	TGTGCCAGCAGTACTTTAGCGGGGGCCTTCTACGAGCAGTACTTC	CASSTLAGAFYEQYF
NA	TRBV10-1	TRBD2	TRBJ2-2	TGCGCCAGCAGCCACCCCGGGACTAGTAAGACCGGGGAGCTGTTTTTT	CASSHPGTSKTGELFF
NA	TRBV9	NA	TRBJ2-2	TGTGCCAGCAGCGGCAAGGGATATAGCGACACCGGGGAGCTGTTTTTT	CASSGKGYSDTGELFF
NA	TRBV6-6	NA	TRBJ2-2	TGTGCCAGCAGTTACGGGGGCCCAGACACCGGGGAGCTGTTTTTT	CASSYGGPDTGELFF
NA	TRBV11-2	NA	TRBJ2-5	TGTGCCAGCAGCTTAGGGGTTGGAGAGACCCAGTACTTC	CASSLGVGETQYF
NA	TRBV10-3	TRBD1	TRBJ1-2	TGTGCCATCAGTGAGAGGGACAGGGATGGCTACACCTTC	CAISERDRDGYTF
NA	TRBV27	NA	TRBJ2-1	TGTGCCAGCAGTCCCCTCTCGGGCCCGAGCTCCTACAATGAGCAGTTCTTC	CASSPLSGPSSYNEQFF
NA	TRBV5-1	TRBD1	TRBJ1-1	TGCGCCAGCAGCTTGGCCGGGACAGGGGGGAACACTGAAGCTTTCTTT	CASSLAGTGGNTEAFF
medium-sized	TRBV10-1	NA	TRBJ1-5	TGCGCCAGCAGTCTGGGATATAGCAATCAGCCCCAGCATTTT	CASSLGYSNQPQHF
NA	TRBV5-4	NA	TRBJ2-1	TGTGCCAGCAGCCCTCAGCTTTCTAGTATCCACAATGAGCAGTTCTTC	CASSPQLSSIHNEQFF
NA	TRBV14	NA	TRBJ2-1	TGTGCCAGCAGCCCTTGGGCGCGATTCAATGAGCAGTTCTTC	CASSPWARFNEQFF
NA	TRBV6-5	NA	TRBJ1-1	TGTGCCAGCAGTTACGCCCGGATAATTATGGACACTGAAGCTTTCTTT	CASSYARIIMDTEAFF
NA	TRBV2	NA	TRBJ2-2	TGTGCCAGCAGTGATTGGGGGGCGCTCGGCACCGGGGAGCTGTTTTTT	CASSDWGALGTGELFF
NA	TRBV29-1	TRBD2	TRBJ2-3	TGCAGCGCCGAGCGGGGGCGGGATACGCAGTATTTT	CSAERGRDTQYF
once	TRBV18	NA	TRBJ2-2	TGTGCCAGCTCACAACAACAGGGGAACACCGGGGAGCTGTTTTTT	CASSQQQGNTGELFF
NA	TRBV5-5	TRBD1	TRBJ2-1	TGTGCCAGCAGCTTGGGGCCACAGGGGGCATATGAGCAGTTCTTC	CASSLGPQGAYEQFF